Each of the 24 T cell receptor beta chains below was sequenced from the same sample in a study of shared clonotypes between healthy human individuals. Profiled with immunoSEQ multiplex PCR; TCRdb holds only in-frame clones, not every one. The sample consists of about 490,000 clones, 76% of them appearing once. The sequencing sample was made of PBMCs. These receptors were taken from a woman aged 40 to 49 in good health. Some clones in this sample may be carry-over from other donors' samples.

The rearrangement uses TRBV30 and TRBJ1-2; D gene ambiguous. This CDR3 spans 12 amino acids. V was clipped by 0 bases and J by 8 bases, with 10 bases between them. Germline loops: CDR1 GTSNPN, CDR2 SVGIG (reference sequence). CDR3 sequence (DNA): TGTGCCTGGAGTGTCGGTGGGAAGGGCTACACCTTC. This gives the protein CAWSVGGKGYTF.

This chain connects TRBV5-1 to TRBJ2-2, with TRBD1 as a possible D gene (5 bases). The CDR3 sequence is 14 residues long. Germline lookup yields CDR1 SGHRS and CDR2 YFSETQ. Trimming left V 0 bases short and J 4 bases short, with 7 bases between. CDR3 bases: TGCGCCAGCAGCTTGGGGACAATCACCGGGGAGCTGTTTTTT. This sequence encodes CASSLGTITGELFF.

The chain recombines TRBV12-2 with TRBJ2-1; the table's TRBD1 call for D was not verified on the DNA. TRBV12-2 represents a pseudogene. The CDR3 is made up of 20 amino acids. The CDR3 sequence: CASRLPGTGDRDSAYNEQFF. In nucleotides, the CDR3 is TGTGCAAGTCGCTTACCCGGGACAGGGGACCGGGACTCGGCCTACAATGAGCAGTTCTTC.

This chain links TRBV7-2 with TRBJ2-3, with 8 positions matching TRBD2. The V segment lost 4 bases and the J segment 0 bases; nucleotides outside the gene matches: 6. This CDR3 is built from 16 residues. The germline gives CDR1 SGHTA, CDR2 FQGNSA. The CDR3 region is CASSSSGWSSTDTQYF. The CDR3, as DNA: TGTGCCAGCAGCTCTAGCGGGTGGTCTAGCACAGATACGCAGTATTTT.

The CDR3 region is CASSPNPTAVYEQYF. CDR3 nucleotide sequence: TGTGCCAGCAGTCCCAACCCGACAGCGGTTTACGAGCAGTACTTC. V and J are TRBV28 and TRBJ2-7, with D tentatively TRBD1 or TRBD2 (5 bases each). CDR3 length: 15 amino acids. Trimming shortened V by 5 bases and J by 4 bases, and 18 bases separated the two germline ends. CDR1 is MDHEN, CDR2 SYDVKM, per germline.

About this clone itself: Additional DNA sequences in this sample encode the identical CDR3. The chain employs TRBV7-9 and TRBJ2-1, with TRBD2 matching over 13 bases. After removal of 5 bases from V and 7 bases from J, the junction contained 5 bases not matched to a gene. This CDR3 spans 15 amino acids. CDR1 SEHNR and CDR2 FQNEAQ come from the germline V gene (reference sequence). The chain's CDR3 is CASSHRTSGRNEQFF. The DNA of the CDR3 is TGTGCCAGCAGCCATCGGACTAGCGGGAGAAATGAGCAGTTCTTC. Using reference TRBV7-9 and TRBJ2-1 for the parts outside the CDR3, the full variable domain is DTGVSQNPRHKITKRGQNVTFRCDPISEHNRLYWYRQTLGQGPEFLTYFQNEAQLEKSRLLSDRFSAERPKGSFSTLEIQRTEQGDSAMYLCASSHRTSGRNEQFFGPGTRLTVL.

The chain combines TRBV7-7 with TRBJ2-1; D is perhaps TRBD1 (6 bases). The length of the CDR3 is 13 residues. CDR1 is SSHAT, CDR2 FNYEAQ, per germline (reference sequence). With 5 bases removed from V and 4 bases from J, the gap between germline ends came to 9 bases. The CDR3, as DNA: TGTGCCAGCAGCCCGGACAGATACAATGAGCAGTTCTTC. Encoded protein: CASSPDRYNEQFF.

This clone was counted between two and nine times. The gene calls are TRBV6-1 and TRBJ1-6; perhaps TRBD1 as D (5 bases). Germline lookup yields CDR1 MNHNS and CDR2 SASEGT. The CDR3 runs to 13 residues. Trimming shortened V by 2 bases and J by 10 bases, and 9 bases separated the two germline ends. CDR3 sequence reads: CASSEPQESPLHF. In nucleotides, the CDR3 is TGTGCCAGCAGTGAACCACAGGAATCACCCCTCCACTTT.

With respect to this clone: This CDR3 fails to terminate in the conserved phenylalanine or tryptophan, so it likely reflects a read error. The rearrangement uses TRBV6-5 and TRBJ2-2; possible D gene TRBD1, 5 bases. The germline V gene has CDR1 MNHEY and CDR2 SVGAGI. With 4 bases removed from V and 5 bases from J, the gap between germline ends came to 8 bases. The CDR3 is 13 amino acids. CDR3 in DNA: TGTGCCAGCAGTTTGCAGGGAACCGGGGAGCTGTTTCTT. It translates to CASSLQGTGELFL.

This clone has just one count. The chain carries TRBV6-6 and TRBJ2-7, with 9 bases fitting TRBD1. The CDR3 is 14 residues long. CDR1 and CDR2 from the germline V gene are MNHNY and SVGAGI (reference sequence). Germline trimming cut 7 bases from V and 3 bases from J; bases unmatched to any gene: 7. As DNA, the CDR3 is TGTGCCAGCAACCAACCGGGACAGGGCTACGAGCAGTACTTC. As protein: CASNQPGQGYEQYF.

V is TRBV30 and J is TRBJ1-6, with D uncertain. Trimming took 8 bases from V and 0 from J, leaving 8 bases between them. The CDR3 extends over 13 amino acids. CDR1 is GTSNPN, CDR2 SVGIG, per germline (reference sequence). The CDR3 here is CAATISYNSPLHF. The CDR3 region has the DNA TGTGCCGCCACCATCTCCTATAATTCACCCCTCCACTTT.

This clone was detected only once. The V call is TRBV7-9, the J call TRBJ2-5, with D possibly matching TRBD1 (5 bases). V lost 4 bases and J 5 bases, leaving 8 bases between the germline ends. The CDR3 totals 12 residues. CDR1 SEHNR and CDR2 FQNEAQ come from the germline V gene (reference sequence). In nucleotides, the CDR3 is TGTGCCAGCAGCTCCCCAGGGGAGACCCAGTACTTC. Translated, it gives CASSSPGETQYF. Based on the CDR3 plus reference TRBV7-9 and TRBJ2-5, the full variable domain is DTGVSQNPRHKITKRGQNVTFRCDPISEHNRLYWYRQTLGQGPEFLTYFQNEAQLEKSRLLSDRFSAERPKGSFSTLEIQRTEQGDSAMYLCASSSPGETQYFGPGTRLLVL.

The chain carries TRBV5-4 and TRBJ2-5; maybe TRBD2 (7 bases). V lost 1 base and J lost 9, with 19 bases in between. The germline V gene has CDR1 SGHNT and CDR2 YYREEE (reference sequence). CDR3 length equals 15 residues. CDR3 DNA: TGTGCCAGCAGCTTGAGCGGGACTGCACCAGGGGCCCAGTACTTC. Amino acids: CASSLSGTAPGAQYF.

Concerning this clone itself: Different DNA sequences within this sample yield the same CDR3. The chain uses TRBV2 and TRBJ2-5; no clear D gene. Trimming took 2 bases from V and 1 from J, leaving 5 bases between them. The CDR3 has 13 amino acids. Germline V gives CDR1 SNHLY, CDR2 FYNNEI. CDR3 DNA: TGTGCCAGCAGTGAAAGCGTCCAAGAGACCCAGTACTTC. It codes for CASSESVQETQYF.

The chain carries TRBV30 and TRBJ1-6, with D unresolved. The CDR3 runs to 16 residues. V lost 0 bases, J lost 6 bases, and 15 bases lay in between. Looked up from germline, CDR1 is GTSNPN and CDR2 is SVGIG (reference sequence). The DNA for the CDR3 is TGTGCCTGGAGTGTAATGGGATTAGGTAGTAATTCACCCCTCCACTTT. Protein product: CAWSVMGLGSNSPLHF.

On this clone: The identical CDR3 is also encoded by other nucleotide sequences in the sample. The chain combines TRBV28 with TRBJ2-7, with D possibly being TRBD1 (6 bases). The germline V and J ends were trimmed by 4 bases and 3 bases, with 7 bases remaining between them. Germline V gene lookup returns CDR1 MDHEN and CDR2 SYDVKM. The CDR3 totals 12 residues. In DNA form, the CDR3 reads TGTGCCAGCAGTTCGACAGGCTACGAGCAGTACTTC. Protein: CASSSTGYEQYF.

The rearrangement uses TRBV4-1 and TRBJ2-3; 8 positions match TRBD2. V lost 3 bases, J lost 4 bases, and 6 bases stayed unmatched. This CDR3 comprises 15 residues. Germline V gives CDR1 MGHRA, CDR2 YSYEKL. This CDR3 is CASSHRELAADTQYF. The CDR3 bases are TGCGCCAGCAGCCACCGGGAACTAGCGGCAGATACGCAGTATTTT.

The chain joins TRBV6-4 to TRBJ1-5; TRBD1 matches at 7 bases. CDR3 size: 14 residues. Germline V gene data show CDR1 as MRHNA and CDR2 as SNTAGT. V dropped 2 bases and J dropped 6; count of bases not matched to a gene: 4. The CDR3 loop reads CASSDQGGSQPQHF. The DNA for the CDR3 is TGTGCCAGCAGTGACCAGGGGGGAAGTCAGCCCCAGCATTTT.

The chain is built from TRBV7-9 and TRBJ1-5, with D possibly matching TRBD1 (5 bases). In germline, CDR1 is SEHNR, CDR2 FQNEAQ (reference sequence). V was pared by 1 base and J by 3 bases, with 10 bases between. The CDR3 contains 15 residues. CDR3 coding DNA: TGTGCCAGCAGCTTAGGGGACGGAAACAATCAGCCCCAGCATTTT. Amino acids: CASSLGDGNNQPQHF. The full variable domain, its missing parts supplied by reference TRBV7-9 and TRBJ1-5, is DTGVSQNPRHKITKRGQNVTFRCDPISEHNRLYWYRQTLGQGPEFLTYFQNEAQLEKSRLLSDRFSAERPKGSFSTLEIQRTEQGDSAMYLCASSLGDGNNQPQHFGDGTRLSIL.

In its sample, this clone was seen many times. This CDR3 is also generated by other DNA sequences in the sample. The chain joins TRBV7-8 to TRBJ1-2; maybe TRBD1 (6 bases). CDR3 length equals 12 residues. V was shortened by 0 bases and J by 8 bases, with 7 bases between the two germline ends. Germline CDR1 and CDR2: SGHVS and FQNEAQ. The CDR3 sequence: CASSLAGQGYTF. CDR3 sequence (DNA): TGTGCCAGCAGCTTAGCAGGACAGGGCTACACCTTC.

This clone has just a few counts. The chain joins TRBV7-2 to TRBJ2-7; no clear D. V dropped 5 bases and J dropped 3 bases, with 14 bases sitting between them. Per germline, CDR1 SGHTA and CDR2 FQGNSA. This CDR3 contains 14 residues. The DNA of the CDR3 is TGTGCCAGCAGCGCTTCGCGGATCAACTACGAGCAGTACTTC. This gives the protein CASSASRINYEQYF. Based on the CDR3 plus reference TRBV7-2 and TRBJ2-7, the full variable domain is GAGVSQSPSNKVTEKGKDVELRCDPISGHTALYWYRQSLGQGLEFLIYFQGNSAPDKSGLPSDRFSAERTGGSVSTLTIQRTQQEDSAVYLCASSASRINYEQYFGPGTRLTVT.

The CDR3 nucleotides read TGTGCCTGGAGTGGCGGGCTTACTAATGAAAAACTGTTTTTT. It encodes CAWSGGLTNEKLFF. The rearrangement joins TRBV30 to TRBJ1-4; D is unclear. Germline lookup yields CDR1 GTSNPN and CDR2 SVGIG (reference sequence). The CDR3 is made up of 14 amino acids. Trimming took off 1 base at V and 2 bases at J, with 8 bases between the two ends.

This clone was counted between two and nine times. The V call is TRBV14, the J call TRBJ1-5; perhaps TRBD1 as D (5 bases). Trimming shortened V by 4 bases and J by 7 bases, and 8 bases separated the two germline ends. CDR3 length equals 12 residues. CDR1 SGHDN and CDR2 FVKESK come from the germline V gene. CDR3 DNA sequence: TGTGCCAGCAGCCCTCGGGGGCAGCCCCAGCATTTT. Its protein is CASSPRGQPQHF.

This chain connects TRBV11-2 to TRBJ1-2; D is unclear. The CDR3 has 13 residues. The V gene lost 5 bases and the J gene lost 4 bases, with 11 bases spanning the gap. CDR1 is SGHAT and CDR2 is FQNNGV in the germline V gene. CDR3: CASSGSGGYGYTF. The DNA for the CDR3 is TGTGCCAGCAGCGGTTCCGGAGGCTATGGCTACACCTTC.